This T cell receptor (beta chain) was observed in a study of blood T cells in healthy people across ages. Study-level results: Versus aged donors, long-lived donors had higher diversity and more naive CD4+ cells.

Trimming took 5 bases from V and 3 from J, leaving 13 bases between them. This CDR3 has 14 residues. A note on this clonotype: Antigen unknown.

A second roughly 6 to 12 cycle PCR used barcoded and J-beta primers. TCRdb re-analysed the 5' RACE reads in MiXCR, keeping a single row per CDR3 protein. Here the sample spans around 1,000,000 distinct CDR3 sequences, 20% to 25% being singletons. These records were also assigned to another study, of T cells of mothers and their children. From that second work: The yield was over 8.5 million TCR beta CDR3 reads from each mother and approximately 3 million from each child.

Material: blood. The chain uses TRBV12-3 or TRBV12-4 and TRBJ1-2, with D perhaps matching TRBD1 (6 bases). This TCR was recovered from a girl aged 2 to 9 in good health. The CDR3: CASSPEGGYYGYTF. The CDR3 DNA reads as TGTGCCAGCAGTCCTGAGGGGGGTTACTATGGCTACACCTTC.